A single sample is the source of the 31 T cell receptor beta chains below, sequenced in a study of control samples from healthy donors and cancer patients. Data came from immunoSEQ multiplex PCR; TCRdb stores just in-frame clones and leaves some out. The sample records under 200,000 clones, 90% to 95% being singletons. The material sequenced was blood. These receptor sequences come from a woman younger than 45 in good health.

The chain recombines TRBV6-5 with TRBJ2-5; perhaps D is TRBD1 or TRBD2 (5 bases each). With 5 bases removed from V and 1 base from J, the gap between germline ends came to 14 bases. The CDR3 has 15 residues. Germline CDR1 MNHEY, CDR2 SVGAGI. The CDR3 DNA reads as TGTGCCAGCAGTAACACAGGAGGCGGCCAAGAGACCCAGTACTTC. It translates to CASSNTGGGQETQYF.

The rearrangement links TRBV5-1 to TRBJ2-2, with 11 bases aligning to TRBD2. There are 15 residues in the CDR3. V lost 1 base to trimming and J lost 7 bases; unmatched junction nucleotides: 3. Germline-derived CDR1 and CDR2 are SGHRS and YFSETQ. CDR3 sequence (DNA): TGCGCCAGCAGCTTGACTAGCGGGAGAGGCGGGGAGCTGTTTTTT. Protein: CASSLTSGRGGELFF.

V usage is TRBV7-2 and J usage is TRBJ2-7, with TRBD2 matching over 8 bases. With V trimmed by 3 bases and J by 4 bases, 8 bases remained unmatched. This CDR3 has 15 amino acids. Germline values: CDR1 SGHTA, CDR2 FQGNSA. The CDR3 DNA reads TGTGCCAGCAGCTTCACGGGACTAGAACATTACGAGCAGTACTTC. Encoded protein: CASSFTGLEHYEQYF.

V and J are TRBV2 and TRBJ1-3, with D possibly being TRBD1 (5 bases). V lost 3 bases to trimming and J lost 4 bases, with 10 bases between them. The CDR3 loop spans 14 amino acids. The germline V gene has CDR1 SNHLY and CDR2 FYNNEI. The DNA for the CDR3 is TGTGCCAGCAGTGAGGGGGGGTACGGAAACACCATATATTTT. It translates to CASSEGGYGNTIYF.

The chain uses TRBV19 and TRBJ2-7, with TRBD1 identical over 7 bases. Trimming took 4 bases from V and 3 from J; bases not matched to a gene: 3. Germline CDR1 is LNHDA and CDR2 is SQIVND (reference sequence). The CDR3 runs to 13 residues. The CDR3 coding sequence is TGTGCCAGTAGTACCGGGACAGACTACGAGCAGTACTTC. Protein sequence: CASSTGTDYEQYF.

The DNA of the CDR3 is TGTGCCAGCAGTTACTTGGGGGACAGAAATGGCTACACCTTC. It translates to CASSYLGDRNGYTF. The rearrangement uses TRBV6-5 and TRBJ1-2; 7 bases map to TRBD1. V lost 1 base and J lost 6; bases outside the gene matches: 5. The CDR3 loop spans 14 amino acids. The germline CDR1 and CDR2 sequences are MNHEY and SVGAGI.

V usage is TRBV2 and J usage is TRBJ1-2; D uncertain. Germline loops: CDR1 SNHLY, CDR2 FYNNEI. Trimming shortened V by 7 bases and J by 3 bases, and 3 bases separated the two germline ends. The CDR3 length is 10 residues. CDR3 amino acids: CASTYYGYTF. The DNA of the CDR3 is TGTGCCAGCACTTACTATGGCTACACCTTC. The full variable domain, with the rest looked up from reference TRBV2 and TRBJ1-2, is EPEVTQTPSHQVTQMGQEVILRCVPISNHLYFYWYRQILGQKVEFLVSFYNNEISEKSEIFDDQFSVERPDGSNFTLKIRSTKLEDSAMYFCASTYYGYTFGSGTRLTVV.

V usage is TRBV12-2 and J usage is TRBJ2-7; the table's D call of TRBD2 was not tested on the DNA. TRBV12-2 is labeled a pseudogene. The CDR3 is 13 amino acids. In DNA, the CDR3 is TGTGCAAGTCGCTTAGAACTAGCCTACGAGCAGTACTTC. The encoded protein is CASRLELAYEQYF.

This rearrangement joins TRBV11-3 to TRBJ1-5, with D perhaps matching TRBD1 (6 bases). The CDR3 is made up of 13 amino acids. Trimming pared 5 bases from V and 4 bases from J, leaving 9 bases between. Germline V gene lookup returns CDR1 SGHNT and CDR2 YENEEA. For the CDR3, the DNA is TGTGCCAGCAGCCGCACAGGGAATCAGCCCCAGCATTTT. Protein: CASSRTGNQPQHF. Together with reference TRBV11-3 and TRBJ1-5, the CDR3 gives the full variable domain: EAGVVQSPRYKIIEKKQPVAFWCNPISGHNTLYWYLQNLGQGPELLIRYENEEAVDDSQLPKDRFSAERLKGVDSTLKIQPAELGDSAVYLCASSRTGNQPQHFGDGTRLSIL.

The chain is built from TRBV7-8 and TRBJ2-5; 8 nucleotides align to TRBD2. Germline assignment: CDR1 SGHVS and CDR2 FQNEAQ. This CDR3 has 14 amino acids. J was trimmed by 3 bases and V by 3 bases; bases with no gene match: 3. The CDR3 protein is CASSFGLAKETQYF. The CDR3 DNA reads as TGTGCCAGCAGCTTTGGACTAGCTAAAGAGACCCAGTACTTC.

The chain combines TRBV28 with TRBJ1-5; D is ambiguous. Per germline, CDR1 MDHEN and CDR2 SYDVKM. Trimming pared 5 bases from V and 0 bases from J, leaving 8 bases between. There are 14 residues in the CDR3. DNA of the CDR3: TGTGCCAGCAGTAGGCAGTATAGCAATCAGCCCCAGCATTTT. Its protein product is CASSRQYSNQPQHF.

V is TRBV5-4 and J is TRBJ2-7; unclear D gene. Trimming removed 2 bases from V and 2 bases from J, with 8 bases in between. The CDR3 is 13 amino acids. The germline V gene encodes CDR1 SGHNT and CDR2 YYREEE (reference sequence). As DNA, the CDR3 is TGTGCCAGCAGCTTTGGCGGTACCTACGAGCAGTACTTC. It yields the protein CASSFGGTYEQYF.

This chain links TRBV2 with TRBJ1-2; the D is unclear. This CDR3 is 11 amino acids long. Germline values: CDR1 SNHLY, CDR2 FYNNEI. V lost 4 bases, J lost 5 bases, and 5 bases lay in between. CDR3 sequence reads: CASSGGYGYTF. The CDR3 DNA sequence: TGTGCCAGCAGTGGAGGATATGGCTACACCTTC.

The DNA of the CDR3 is TGTGCCAGCAGCTTATCGACAGGGGCCGCTTTCTTT. This translates into CASSLSTGAAFF. The chain uses TRBV11-1 and TRBJ1-1; 8 bases fit TRBD1. The junction had 4 bases not matched to a gene; V was cut back by 2 bases and J by 11 bases. Germline V lookup: CDR1 SGHAT, CDR2 FQDESV (reference sequence). The CDR3 is made up of 12 amino acids.

V and J are TRBV29-1 and TRBJ2-3; no firm D call. V lost 4 bases to trimming and J lost 2 bases, with 13 bases between them. Germline V gives CDR1 SQVTM, CDR2 ANQGSEA. The CDR3 is 14 residues long. In DNA form, the CDR3 reads TGCAGCGTTGTCCAGAGAGTTCCCACAGATACGCAGTATTTT. Protein sequence: CSVVQRVPTDTQYF.

The genes are TRBV9 and TRBJ2-3, with D hard to call. CDR1 and CDR2 (germline): SGDLS, YYNGEE. This CDR3 comprises 15 residues. V was cut by 0 bases and J by 0 bases, with 8 bases left in between. CDR3 amino acids: CASSVAPVSTDTQYF. In DNA form, the CDR3 reads TGTGCCAGCAGCGTAGCTCCCGTAAGCACAGATACGCAGTATTTT.

CDR3 DNA: TGTGCCAGCAGACCGGGACAGGGGGCTTCCTACGAGCAGTACTTC. This gives the protein CASRPGQGASYEQYF. This chain joins TRBV7-9 and TRBJ2-7, with TRBD1 matching 12 bases. The CDR3 consists of 15 residues. CDR1 is SEHNR, CDR2 FQNEAQ, per germline (reference sequence). After removal of 6 bases from V and 1 base from J, the junction contained 4 bases not matched to a gene. The variable domain in full, with the rest retrieved from reference TRBV7-9 and TRBJ2-7, is DTGVSQNPRHKITKRGQNVTFRCDPISEHNRLYWYRQTLGQGPEFLTYFQNEAQLEKSRLLSDRFSAERPKGSFSTLEIQRTEQGDSAMYLCASRPGQGASYEQYFGPGTRLTVT.

The J gene is TRBJ2-5, the V gene TRBV5-1; 7 bases agree with TRBD1. The V gene's germline CDR1 is SGHRS and CDR2 YFSETQ. Unmatched junction bases numbered 8, after V lost 7 bases and J lost 5 bases. The CDR3 loop spans 13 amino acids. CDR3 region: CASQGEIGETQYF. The CDR3 DNA reads TGCGCCAGCCAGGGGGAGATTGGGGAGACCCAGTACTTC.

This rearrangement joins TRBV24-1 to TRBJ2-2; D is unclear. Between the trimmed V and J ends, which lost 1 base and 0 bases, there was a span of 5 bases. There are 15 residues in the CDR3. CDR1 and CDR2 from the germline V gene are KGHDR and SFDVKD. CDR3 sequence reads: CATSDLSTNTGELFF. In nucleotides, the CDR3 is TGTGCCACCAGTGATTTATCCACGAACACCGGGGAGCTGTTTTTT.

The chain joins TRBV6-1 to TRBJ1-2; D gene uncertain. Trimming removed 3 bases from V and 5 bases from J, with 10 bases in between. The CDR3 runs 13 residues. Germline V gene data show CDR1 as MNHNS and CDR2 as SASEGT. The DNA of the CDR3 is TGTGCCAGCAGTGATGGGGTCCCTTATGGCTACACCTTC. Its translation: CASSDGVPYGYTF.

The rearrangement joins TRBV18 to TRBJ2-6, with D maybe TRBD1 (5 bases). The CDR3 is 17 residues long. Trimming pared 3 bases from V and 0 bases from J, leaving 12 bases between. Germline values: CDR1 KGHSH, CDR2 LQKENI. This CDR3 reads CASSPRTSSSGANVLTF. CDR3 bases: TGTGCCAGCTCACCTCGGACATCGAGCTCTGGGGCCAACGTCCTGACTTTC.

This clone was detected once. This chain links TRBV6-5 with TRBJ2-3; no reliable D call. The V end lost 6 bases, the J end lost 2 bases, and 12 bases lay between the germline ends. Germline-derived CDR1 and CDR2 are MNHEY and SVGAGI. CDR3 length: 14 residues. The CDR3 DNA sequence: TGTGCCAGCAGGACCGGGCCAACCACAGATACGCAGTATTTT. This codes for CASRTGPTTDTQYF.

The rearrangement joins TRBV18 to TRBJ2-5, with TRBD1 matching 7 bases. This CDR3 region has 13 residues. CDR1 and CDR2 from the germline V gene are KGHSH and LQKENI. V shed 5 bases and J 2 bases; nucleotides not matched to a gene: 2. CDR3 protein: CASSGGQQETQYF. The CDR3 DNA reads TGTGCCAGCTCAGGGGGACAGCAAGAGACCCAGTACTTC.

V is TRBV6-5 and J is TRBJ1-6, with D maybe TRBD1 (5 bases). V was trimmed by 4 bases and J by 4 bases, leaving 11 bases between them. The CDR3 runs to 15 residues. The germline CDR1 and CDR2 sequences are MNHEY and SVGAGI. The CDR3 sequence: CASSSGGLYNSPLHF. The CDR3 bases are TGTGCCAGCAGTTCGGGGGGGTTATATAATTCACCCCTCCACTTT.

This chain joins TRBV3-1 (or the pseudogene TRBV3-2) and TRBJ1-6; 7 bases are a match to TRBD1. CDR3 length: 15 residues. The ends lost 1 base at V and 9 bases at J; junction bases unmatched: 6. The germline CDR1 and CDR2 sequences are LGHDT and YNNKEL (reference sequence). CDR3 in amino acids: CASSQGGGGGSPLHF. CDR3 coding DNA: TGTGCCAGCAGCCAAGGAGGGGGCGGGGGTTCACCCCTCCACTTT.

The chain combines TRBV4-3 with TRBJ2-3; 8 nucleotides line up with TRBD2. V shed 0 bases and J 0 bases; nucleotides not matched to a gene: 5. The CDR3 consists of 17 residues. In germline, CDR1 is LGHNA, CDR2 YSLEER. The CDR3 nucleotides read TGCGCCAGCAGCCAAGATCGGACTAGCACCAGCACAGATACGCAGTATTTT. Amino acid sequence: CASSQDRTSTSTDTQYF.

Turning to this clone: This same CDR3 is encoded by further DNA sequences in the sample. This chain links TRBV2 with TRBJ1-5; D ambiguous. Germline assignment: CDR1 SNHLY and CDR2 FYNNEI. Trimming stripped 3 bases from V and 1 base from J, with 7 bases between. The CDR3 sequence is 14 residues long. The CDR3 sequence: CASSDRLSNQPQHF. DNA of the CDR3: TGTGCCAGCAGTGACAGATTGAGCAATCAGCCCCAGCATTTT.

J is TRBJ2-7 and V is TRBV19, with 8 nucleotides matching TRBD2. Looked up from germline, CDR1 is LNHDA and CDR2 is SQIVND (reference sequence). The CDR3 consists of 13 residues. V lost 4 bases and J lost 7; bases outside the gene matches: 6. The CDR3 DNA is TGTGCCAGTAGTAGGACTAGCCCATGGGAGCAGTACTTC. This encodes CASSRTSPWEQYF.

This clone was seen just once. In DNA, the CDR3 is TGTGCCAGCAGTCCCGACAGGTCCTATGGCTACACCTTC. It yields the protein CASSPDRSYGYTF. The V and J genes are TRBV2 and TRBJ1-2, with D possibly being TRBD1 (6 bases). The germline V and J ends were trimmed by 5 bases and 4 bases, with 11 bases remaining between them. This CDR3 is 13 amino acids long. Germline V gene data show CDR1 as SNHLY and CDR2 as FYNNEI. Full variable domain (missing parts from reference TRBV2 and TRBJ1-2): EPEVTQTPSHQVTQMGQEVILRCVPISNHLYFYWYRQILGQKVEFLVSFYNNEISEKSEIFDDQFSVERPDGSNFTLKIRSTKLEDSAMYFCASSPDRSYGYTFGSGTRLTVV.

This chain links TRBV7-7 with TRBJ1-1, with D hard to call. CDR1 and CDR2 from the germline V gene are SSHAT and FNYEAQ (reference sequence). The CDR3 length is 13 residues. V dropped 1 base and J dropped 1 base, with 4 bases sitting between them. The CDR3 region is CASSLGQNTEAFF. CDR3 coding DNA: TGTGCCAGCAGCTTAGGACAGAACACTGAAGCTTTCTTT.

CDR3 protein: CASSEPGPNTGELFF. CDR3 in DNA: TGTGCCAGCAGTGAACCGGGCCCGAACACCGGGGAGCTGTTTTTT. The chain employs TRBV6-1 and TRBJ2-2, with unresolved D. This CDR3 contains 15 residues. The ends were cut back, 2 bases at V and 0 bases at J, with 7 bases in the middle. Germline CDR1 is MNHNS and CDR2 is SASEGT.